Listed below are T cell receptor beta chains from one sample, sequenced in a study of OX40 agonist ivuxolimab in advanced cancers. The repertoire was sequenced with immunoSEQ multiplex PCR; TCRdb's copy has only in-frame clones and lacks some. The repertoire holds over 80,000 clones, with roughly nine tenths as singletons. The sample consisted of CD4+ or CD8+ T cells sorted from blood, taken in a trial of the OX40 agonist ivuxolimab. These receptor sequences come from an adult with an advanced solid tumor such as melanoma, head and neck, liver or kidney cancer. Each CDR3 is given with its conserved first and last residue. Fields, in order: J gene, clone size, D gene, V gene, CDR3 protein, CDR3 DNA. A D gene is named only where the DNA matches it firmly. Clone size appears in some rows only: once, few, many, or a class for an expanded clone.

>TRBJ2-3|.|.|TRBV19
CASSMWGIGTDTQYF
TGTGCCAGTAGTATGTGGGGTATTGGGACAGATACGCAGTATTTT
>TRBJ1-2|.|.|TRBV6-5
CASSSASDRGYTF
TGTGCCAGCAGTTCTGCCTCGGACAGAGGCTACACCTTC
>TRBJ2-5|once|TRBD1|TRBV18
CASSGTGVKETQYF
TGTGCCAGCTCCGGGACAGGGGTCAAAGAGACCCAGTACTTC
>TRBJ1-2|.|.|TRBV6-5
CASRAGNYGYTF
TGTGCCAGCAGGGCAGGAAACTATGGCTACACCTTC
>TRBJ2-2|.|.|TRBV10-3
CAIRPTQLNTGELFF
TGTGCCATCAGACCAACACAGCTGAACACCGGGGAGCTGTTTTTT
>TRBJ2-7|.|TRBD2|TRBV27
CASSLSVSGMFEQYF
TGTGCCAGCAGTTTATCTGTCAGCGGGATGTTCGAGCAGTACTTC
>TRBJ2-7|.|TRBD2|TRBV6-5
CASSYALAGGYEQYF
TGTGCCAGCAGTTACGCGCTAGCGGGAGGGTACGAGCAGTACTTC
>TRBJ1-4|.|.|TRBV5-1
CASSLDVATNEKLFF
TGCGCCAGCAGCTTGGACGTGGCAACTAATGAAAAACTGTTTTTT
>TRBJ1-5|.|.|TRBV6-1
CASSEPGRSNQPQHF
TGTGCCAGCAGTGAGCCGGGGAGGAGCAATCAGCCCCAGCATTTT
>TRBJ2-3|.|TRBD2|TRBV7-9
CASSAGASNTQYF
TGTGCCAGCAGCGCGGGAGCCTCAAATACGCAGTATTTT
>TRBJ1-1|.|TRBD1|TRBV10-2
CASFDRGREGAFF
TGCGCCAGCTTCGACAGGGGGCGGGAAGGAGCTTTCTTT
>TRBJ1-1|.|TRBD1|TRBV14
CASSQDSTGVSQAFF
TGTGCCAGCAGCCAAGATTCGACAGGGGTTTCGCAAGCTTTCTTT
>TRBJ1-5|.|TRBD1|TRBV5-1
CASRTGEGQPQHF
TGCGCCAGCAGAACAGGGGAAGGTCAGCCCCAGCATTTT
>TRBJ2-5|.|.|TRBV30
CAWSVGSVAQYF
TGTGCCTGGAGTGTAGGGTCGGTGGCCCAGTACTTC
>TRBJ2-7|.|.|TRBV11-2
CASSLDRNYEQYF
TGTGCCAGCAGCTTGGACCGGAACTACGAGCAGTACTTC
>TRBJ1-4|.|TRBD1|TRBV16
CASSPGGAREKLFF
TGTGCCAGCAGCCCAGGGGGCGCGCGCGAAAAACTGTTTTTT
>TRBJ2-1|.|TRBD1|TRBV19
CASSTWGQGRKEQFF
TGTGCCAGTAGTACGTGGGGACAGGGGCGCAAGGAGCAGTTCTTC
>TRBJ1-1|.|.|TRBV18
CASSRSGARNTEAFF
TGTGCCAGCTCACGGAGCGGGGCGAGGAACACTGAAGCTTTCTTT
>TRBJ2-2|.|.|TRBV11-3
CASSLVGTGVGTGELFF
TGTGCCAGCAGCTTAGTAGGGACGGGAGTGGGCACCGGGGAGCTGTTTTTT
>TRBJ2-7|once|.|TRBV27
CASKSGVARAGEQYF
TGTGCCAGCAAGAGCGGTGTAGCGAGGGCTGGGGAGCAGTACTTC
>TRBJ1-2|.|.|TRBV11-2
CASSSIRAPANYGYTF
TGTGCCAGCAGCTCGATTAGGGCCCCGGCTAACTATGGCTACACCTTC
>TRBJ1-3|once|.|TRBV19
CASSIGRSSGNTIYF
TGTGCCAGTAGTATAGGTCGAAGCTCTGGAAACACCATATATTTT
>TRBJ1-4|.|.|TRBV25-1
CASSEWSSGGEKLFF
TGTGCCAGCAGTGAATGGTCGTCTGGGGGGGAAAAACTGTTTTTT